These 14 T cell receptor beta chains originate from one sample sequenced in a study of blood T cell repertoires in COVID-19 (TCRdb year 2020). Library preparation employed the immunoSEQ multiplex PCR assay. TCRdb holds this immuneACCESS table with in-frame rearrangements only. Some clones are missing; in checked studies, unresolved V genes explain under half, and the rest has no known cause. The sample data list about 400,000 clones, and 70% to 90% of these were observed just once. The top ten constitute 0.95% to 1.5% of the sample. The sample taken for sequencing was peripheral blood. The receptors were gathered from a middle-aged man with acute or convalescent COVID-19.

The V gene is TRBV10-3, the J gene TRBJ2-1; 9 bases are a match to TRBD2. Germline loops: CDR1 ENHRY, CDR2 SYGVKD. This CDR3 is built from 15 residues. V trimming: 2 bases; J trimming: 5 bases; junction bases outside the gene matches: 4. The CDR3 region is CAISELLAGNNEQFF. The CDR3 coding sequence is TGTGCCATCAGTGAGCTGCTAGCGGGGAACAATGAGCAGTTCTTC.

This clone came up once. The rearrangement joins TRBV29-1 to TRBJ1-5, with 9 nucleotides matching TRBD1. The CDR3 is 15 residues long. In germline, CDR1 is SQVTM, CDR2 ANQGSEA. V gave up 8 bases and J gave up 5 bases; unmatched junction bases: 13. CDR3 region: CSLRTGTGRHQPQHF. The CDR3 DNA reads as TGCAGCCTCAGAACCGGGACAGGGAGACATCAGCCCCAGCATTTT.

The chain recombines TRBV11-1 with TRBJ1-1; TRBD1 might be the D (5 bases). V lost 6 bases and J lost 1, with 15 bases in between. Germline-derived CDR1 and CDR2 are SGHAT and FQDESV (reference sequence). The CDR3 covers 15 residues. Written as DNA, the CDR3 is TGTGCCAGCAGTCCCTTTGGGGCTACGAACACTGAAGCTTTCTTT. This sequence encodes CASSPFGATNTEAFF.

The chain couples TRBV5-4 to TRBJ2-1; tentatively, D is TRBD1 (6 bases). V was cut by 3 bases and J by 7 bases, with 20 bases left in between. Germline V gives CDR1 SGHNT, CDR2 YYREEE (reference sequence). This CDR3 is 16 amino acids long. CDR3 in DNA: TGTGCCAGCAGCTGGGCCCGGACAGCAACAAGGAATGAGCAGTTCTTC. As protein: CASSWARTATRNEQFF.

This chain joins TRBV7-9 and TRBJ1-1; tentatively, D is TRBD1 (5 bases). The CDR3 consists of 15 residues. Per the germline V gene, CDR1 is SEHNR and CDR2 is FQNEAQ (reference sequence). V was pared by 1 base and J by 3 bases, with 12 bases between. CDR3 protein: CASSLVGAQDTEAFF. The CDR3 region has the DNA TGTGCCAGCAGCTTAGTTGGGGCTCAGGACACTGAAGCTTTCTTT.

The J gene is TRBJ2-3, the V gene TRBV24-1; a possible D gene is TRBD1 (5 bases). Germline CDR1 reads KGHDR; CDR2 reads SFDVKD. V lost 4 bases to trimming and J lost 6 bases, with 10 bases between them. This CDR3 contains 13 residues. The CDR3 reads CATSDQGADTQYF. The CDR3 region has the DNA TGTGCCACCAGTGACCAAGGGGCGGATACGCAGTATTTT.

This clone has a handful of counts. This chain connects TRBV24-1 to TRBJ2-3; unclear D gene. Trimming stripped 9 bases from V and 0 bases from J, with 12 bases between. The germline V gene encodes CDR1 KGHDR and CDR2 SFDVKD. CDR3 length: 14 amino acids. The CDR3 DNA reads as TGTGCCACCTCAACCGCCGGTAGCACAGATACGCAGTATTTT. Translated: CATSTAGSTDTQYF.

With respect to this clone: The sample contains more than one DNA sequence encoding this CDR3. J is TRBJ2-7 and V is TRBV27; a possible D gene is TRBD1 (5 bases). Trimming left V 5 bases short and J 3 bases short, with 8 bases between. From germline, CDR1 is MNHEY and CDR2 SMNVEV (reference sequence). The CDR3 is made up of 12 amino acids. The CDR3 DNA follows: TGTGCCAGCAGTCCCCAGGGCTACGAGCAGTACTTC. Residues: CASSPQGYEQYF.

The chain joins TRBV19 to TRBJ2-6, with a weak D call TRBD1 (5 bases). The V end lost 0 bases, the J end lost 0 bases, and 15 bases lay between the germline ends. CDR1 is LNHDA, CDR2 SQIVND, per germline (reference sequence). The CDR3 consists of 19 residues. The CDR3 DNA reads TGTGCCAGTAGTATAGATGGGCAGGGTTTTTACTCTGGGGCCAACGTCCTGACTTTC. Protein product: CASSIDGQGFYSGANVLTF.

The chain uses TRBV18 and TRBJ2-7, with D perhaps TRBD1 (6 bases). The CDR3 has 13 residues. Looked up from germline, CDR1 is KGHSH and CDR2 is LQKENI. V shed 6 bases and J shed 5 bases, with 14 bases lying between them. This CDR3 reads CASSPNRANEQYF. The CDR3 coding sequence is TGTGCCAGCTCCCCTAACAGGGCCAACGAGCAGTACTTC.

V usage is TRBV24-1 and J usage is TRBJ1-4; D is possibly TRBD1 (6 bases). The germline V and J ends were trimmed by 0 bases and 8 bases, with 12 bases remaining between them. CDR1 KGHDR and CDR2 SFDVKD come from the germline V gene. CDR3 length: 15 residues. CDR3 DNA sequence: TGTGCCACCAGTGATTTGGGGGGCCGGAGGGAAAAACTGTTTTTT. It yields the protein CATSDLGGRREKLFF.

This chain joins TRBV2 and TRBJ2-1, with 7 bases aligning to TRBD1. This CDR3 spans 15 amino acids. CDR1 and CDR2 from the germline V gene are SNHLY and FYNNEI. After removal of 4 bases from V and 0 bases from J, the junction contained 3 bases not matched to a gene. CDR3 sequence reads: CASSGQGNSYNEQFF. DNA of the CDR3: TGTGCCAGCAGTGGACAGGGAAACTCCTACAATGAGCAGTTCTTC.

The chain has TRBV5-6 and TRBJ1-2, with TRBD1 matching 8 bases. CDR1 is SGHDT, CDR2 YYEEEE, per germline. The J segment lost 5 bases and the V segment lost 1 base, leaving 10 bases of the junction unmatched. The length of the CDR3 is 16 residues. The CDR3 DNA is TGTGCCAGCAGCTTGCAAGACAGGGGAACTCGGTATGGCTACACCTTC. Its translation: CASSLQDRGTRYGYTF. The complete variable domain, with remaining parts taken from reference TRBV5-6 and TRBJ1-2, reads DAGVTQSPTHLIKTRGQQVTLRCSPKSGHDTVSWYQQALGQGPQFIFQYYEEEERQRGNFPDRFSGHQFPNYSSELNVNALLLGDSALYLCASSLQDRGTRYGYTFGSGTRLTVV.

This rearrangement joins TRBV27 to TRBJ1-2; 9 bases align to TRBD1. CDR3 length: 17 amino acids. From germline, CDR1 is MNHEY and CDR2 SMNVEV (reference sequence). The junction had 14 bases not matched to a gene; V was cut back by 2 bases and J by 7 bases. The CDR3 spells CASSLNQNLPGQGGYTF. Here the CDR3 DNA reads TGTGCCAGCAGTTTAAATCAAAATCTTCCGGGACAGGGTGGCTACACCTTC.